This T cell receptor beta chain was obtained from a study of blood T cell repertoires in COVID-19. Turning to the study itself: Samples representing acute and convalescent COVID-19 were sourced from the United States, Italy and Spain. PBMCs, B-cell-depleted T cells, or T cells provided the cDNA or gDNA that made up the material.

In the original analysis: How many nucleated cells were present was estimated from reference gene primer amplification. The data were produced by immunoSEQ multiplex PCR, yet TCRdb's version contains in-frame clones alone and is incomplete. Clonal size and the V and J genes are those of that table, whereas D and trimming came from the DNA. The repertoire holds 160,000 or so clones, with 75% to 80% as singletons. This TCR derives from an elderly woman with acute or convalescent COVID-19. The sample was peripheral blood.

Written as DNA, the CDR3 is TGTGCCAGCAGCCAGGGCGGGGGGTACCAAGAGACCCAGTACTTC. Amino acid sequence: CASSQGGGYQETQYF. The V call is TRBV6-5, the J call TRBJ2-5; TRBD2 matches at 8 bases. The CDR3 sequence is 15 residues long. From germline, CDR1 is MNHEY and CDR2 SVGAGI. Losses at the gene ends were 6 bases for V and 0 bases for J; bases not matched to a gene: 6.